These 23 T cell receptor beta chains were sequenced from one sample in a study of early T cells in non-severe SARS-CoV-2 infection. TCRdb analysed the 5' RACE reads with MiXCR anew, one entry per CDR3 protein. Altogether approximately 48,000 distinct CDR3 sequences are present, 6.5% being singletons, with the ten largest covering approximately 2.6%. Sequencing used whole blood, obtained at baseline. The receptors were sampled from an adult who was a healthcare worker with PCR-confirmed SARS-CoV-2 infection or an uninfected control (not recorded which).

V gene TRBV6-1 combines with J gene TRBJ2-7; the match to TRBD1 covers 7 bases. CDR1 and CDR2 (germline): MNHNS, SASEGT. V gave up 3 bases and J gave up 4 bases; unmatched junction bases: 12. The CDR3 runs to 16 residues. The CDR3 nucleotides read TGTGCCAGCAGTGACCGCTTTGGGACAGCATCTTACGAGCAGTACTTC. Residues: CASSDRFGTASYEQYF.

The J gene is TRBJ2-3, the V gene TRBV7-9; D is perhaps TRBD1 (5 bases). V lost 2 bases to trimming and J lost 2 bases, with 8 bases between them. The germline gives CDR1 SEHNR, CDR2 FQNEAQ (reference sequence). The CDR3 consists of 14 residues. CDR3 DNA: TGTGCCAGCAGCTTATGGACATCCACAGATACGCAGTATTTT. This codes for CASSLWTSTDTQYF.

Comments on this clonotype: A much more abundant neighbour one base away suggests this may be a read error. The chain uses TRBV24-1 and TRBJ2-3; tentatively, D is TRBD2 (5 bases). This CDR3 is built from 18 residues. The V gene's germline CDR1 is KGHDR and CDR2 SFDVKD. V was trimmed by 4 bases and J by 2 bases, leaving 21 bases between them. CDR3 coding DNA: TGTGCCACCAGTGACCGAAAATCTACTTGGACTGTCACAGATACGCAGTATTTT. Its protein is CATSDRKSTWTVTDTQYF.

This clonotype was detected many times. This chain connects TRBV11-3 to TRBJ2-1, with TRBD1 identical over 8 bases. The CDR3 has 15 residues. The V gene's germline CDR1 is SGHNT and CDR2 YENEEA. The V segment lost 7 bases and the J segment 6 bases; nucleotides outside the gene matches: 11. The CDR3 nucleotides are TGTGCCAGCATCGAAGGACAGGGCAGGTCCAATGAGCAGTTCTTC. Its translation is CASIEGQGRSNEQFF.

The chain has TRBV7-9 and TRBJ2-1, with TRBD2 matching 12 bases. The CDR3 is made up of 15 amino acids. After removal of 3 bases from V and 6 bases from J, the junction contained 3 bases not matched to a gene. The V gene's germline CDR1 is SEHNR and CDR2 FQNEAQ (reference sequence). The CDR3 loop is CASSFQLAGGNEQFF. CDR3 bases: TGTGCCAGCAGCTTTCAACTAGCGGGGGGCAATGAGCAGTTCTTC.

This clonotype was observed many times. The chain is built from TRBV18 and TRBJ2-7; D uncertain. Germline CDR1 reads KGHSH; CDR2 reads LQKENI. This CDR3 is built from 13 residues. The V and J ends lost 0 bases and 5 bases respectively, with 8 bases between them. CDR3 residues: CASSPPPGDEQYF. CDR3 DNA sequence: TGTGCCAGCTCACCACCGCCTGGGGACGAGCAGTACTTC.

This clonotype was found a few times. The chain combines TRBV18 with TRBJ1-1; TRBD1 matches at 10 bases. Unmatched junction bases numbered 5, after V lost 4 bases and J lost 3 bases. Germline values: CDR1 KGHSH, CDR2 LQKENI. CDR3 length: 15 amino acids. The CDR3 coding sequence is TGTGCCAGCTCACTTTCGACAGGGGGCGACACTGAAGCTTTCTTT. This codes for CASSLSTGGDTEAFF.

This rearrangement joins TRBV6-6 to TRBJ2-7, with a possible D match to TRBD1 (6 bases). This CDR3 has 15 residues. Germline values: CDR1 MNHNY, CDR2 SVGAGI (reference sequence). V was pared by 5 bases and J by 0 bases, with 14 bases between. This chain's CDR3 is CASSANRASSYEQYF. CDR3 coding DNA: TGTGCCAGCAGTGCCAACAGGGCTAGCTCCTACGAGCAGTACTTC.

In its sample, this clonotype was seen many times. The J gene is TRBJ2-3, the V gene TRBV6-1, with 8 bases matching TRBD1. V gave up 5 bases and J gave up 5 bases; unmatched junction bases: 6. The CDR3 loop spans 14 amino acids. Looked up from germline, CDR1 is MNHNS and CDR2 is SASEGT. The CDR3 protein is CASSLQGVEDTQYF. CDR3 bases: TGTGCCAGCAGTCTACAGGGGGTTGAAGATACGCAGTATTTT.

This clonotype was picked up many times. The V and J genes are TRBV7-3 and TRBJ1-1; the D gene is possibly TRBD1 (6 bases). Germline V CDR1 and CDR2: SGHTA, FQGTGA. This CDR3 has 14 amino acids. Trimming cost V 5 bases and J 5 bases, with 15 bases left between them. The CDR3 DNA reads TGTGCCAGCAGCCCGGGCGCAGGGGCGACTGAAGCTTTCTTT. Protein: CASSPGAGATEAFF.

This clonotype was counted at least ten times. The V and J genes are TRBV20-1 and TRBJ1-1; D gene ambiguous. With 1 base removed from V and 1 base from J, the gap between germline ends came to 10 bases. The germline V gene encodes CDR1 DFQATT and CDR2 SNEGSKA (reference sequence). CDR3 length: 14 amino acids. The DNA of the CDR3 is TGCAGTGCTAGAGCCGCCAAGGGGAACACTGAAGCTTTCTTT. As protein: CSARAAKGNTEAFF.

This clonotype appeared many times. J is TRBJ2-1 and V is TRBV20-1, with 7 bases aligning to TRBD1. Unmatched junction bases numbered 15, after V lost 6 bases and J lost 10 bases. This CDR3 has 14 amino acids. CDR1 is DFQATT, CDR2 SNEGSKA, per germline (reference sequence). This chain's CDR3 is CSAPTGPRNGEQFF. CDR3 nucleotides: TGCAGTGCCCCGACAGGGCCCCGGAATGGAGAGCAGTTCTTC.

CDR3 nucleotide sequence: TGTGCCACCAGTGATTATGAGCGGGGGGCGTTTAATGAGCAGTTCTTC. This encodes CATSDYERGAFNEQFF. The chain joins TRBV24-1 to TRBJ2-1; 9 nucleotides align to TRBD2. Losses at the gene ends were 2 bases for V and 7 bases for J; bases not matched to a gene: 8. Germline loops: CDR1 KGHDR, CDR2 SFDVKD. The CDR3 spans 16 residues.

This clonotype showed up many times. The J gene is TRBJ2-1, the V gene TRBV19, with D perhaps assigned TRBD1 or TRBD2 (5 bases each). This CDR3 comprises 10 residues. Looked up from germline, CDR1 is LNHDA and CDR2 is SQIVND (reference sequence). Deletions cut 7 bases from V and 10 bases from J, with 8 bases between. The CDR3 reads CASKEGEQFF. CDR3 in DNA: TGTGCCAGTAAAGAGGGGGAGCAGTTCTTC.

This clonotype showed up just a few times. The chain combines TRBV29-1 with TRBJ1-5; 9 bases are a match to TRBD1. Trimming took 7 bases from V and 6 from J; bases not matched to a gene: 7. There are 13 residues in the CDR3. In germline, CDR1 is SQVTM, CDR2 ANQGSEA. The CDR3 nucleotides read TGCAGCGCGGGACAGGGTAGAGGTCAGCCCCAGCATTTT. This gives the protein CSAGQGRGQPQHF.

The sample holds a few counts of this clonotype. V gene TRBV3-1 combines with J gene TRBJ2-2; D is possibly TRBD1 or TRBD2 (7 bases each). Trimming stripped 6 bases from V and 6 bases from J, with 17 bases between. Germline-derived CDR1 and CDR2 are LGHDT and YNNKEL (reference sequence). This CDR3 comprises 15 residues. The CDR3 DNA is TGTGCCAGCAGGCGAAAGACAGGGAGGGCCGGGGAGCTGTTTTTT. This gives the protein CASRRKTGRAGELFF.

This clonotype was seen many times. The chain employs TRBV6-6 and TRBJ1-6; 8 bases are shared with TRBD1. With V trimmed by 7 bases and J by 6 bases, 2 bases remained unmatched. The CDR3 contains 13 residues. The germline V gene has CDR1 MNHNY and CDR2 SVGAGI (reference sequence). CDR3 loop: CASNTGGNSPLHF. The CDR3 DNA reads TGTGCCAGCAACACAGGGGGTAATTCACCCCTCCACTTT.

In this sample, this clonotype turned up many times. This chain uses TRBV29-1 with TRBJ2-7, with TRBD1 identical over 9 bases. The CDR3 has 11 residues. Trimming at V came to 6 bases and at J to 6 bases, leaving 3 bases not matched to a gene. Germline CDR1 reads SQVTM; CDR2 reads ANQGSEA. In nucleotides, the CDR3 is TGCAGCGTGGGACAGGGCTCCGAGCAGTACTTC. Translating it yields CSVGQGSEQYF.

This clonotype came up a few times. The J gene is TRBJ2-7, the V gene TRBV10-2, with 7 bases aligning to TRBD1. V was clipped by 5 bases and J by 2 bases; unmatched bases: 9. Germline V gene sequence: CDR1 WSHSY, CDR2 SAAADI. This CDR3 contains 15 residues. The CDR3 nucleotides read TGCGCCAGCAGTTCCTCCGACAGGGCCCCCTACGAGCAGTACTTC. Translated, it gives CASSSSDRAPYEQYF.

This clonotype has only a few counts. The genes are TRBV20-1 and TRBJ2-3; D gene ambiguous. CDR1 is DFQATT, CDR2 SNEGSKA, per germline (reference sequence). The CDR3 has 12 amino acids. Trimming removed 3 bases from V and 2 bases from J, with 6 bases in between. In nucleotides, the CDR3 is TGCAGTGCTAGCGCGCTCACAGATACGCAGTATTTT. It translates to CSASALTDTQYF.

Many counts were recorded for this clonotype. V gene TRBV20-1 combines with J gene TRBJ2-3, with TRBD2 matching over 9 bases. The CDR3 covers 16 residues. CDR1 DFQATT and CDR2 SNEGSKA come from the germline V gene (reference sequence). J gave up 0 bases and V 3 bases, and 7 bases lay outside the gene matches. CDR3: CSARALAGVSTDTQYF. For the CDR3, the DNA is TGCAGTGCTAGGGCGTTAGCGGGGGTCAGCACAGATACGCAGTATTTT.

This clonotype came up many times. The gene calls are TRBV6-6 and TRBJ1-4; D gene uncertain. Germline loops: CDR1 MNHNY, CDR2 SVGAGI (reference sequence). V was trimmed by 2 bases and J by 5 bases, leaving 6 bases between them. The CDR3 has 13 residues. The CDR3 reads CASSYRGNEKLFF. In nucleotides, the CDR3 is TGTGCCAGCAGTTACCGAGGAAATGAAAAACTGTTTTTT.

This clonotype was recorded a few times. V is TRBV27 and J is TRBJ2-3, with TRBD1 identical over 7 bases. CDR3 length: 14 residues. V was clipped by 6 bases and J by 6 bases; unmatched bases: 9. CDR1 MNHEY and CDR2 SMNVEV come from the germline V gene (reference sequence). As DNA, the CDR3 is TGTGCCAGCAGACGAATACAGGGGTGGGATACGCAGTATTTT. This codes for CASRRIQGWDTQYF.